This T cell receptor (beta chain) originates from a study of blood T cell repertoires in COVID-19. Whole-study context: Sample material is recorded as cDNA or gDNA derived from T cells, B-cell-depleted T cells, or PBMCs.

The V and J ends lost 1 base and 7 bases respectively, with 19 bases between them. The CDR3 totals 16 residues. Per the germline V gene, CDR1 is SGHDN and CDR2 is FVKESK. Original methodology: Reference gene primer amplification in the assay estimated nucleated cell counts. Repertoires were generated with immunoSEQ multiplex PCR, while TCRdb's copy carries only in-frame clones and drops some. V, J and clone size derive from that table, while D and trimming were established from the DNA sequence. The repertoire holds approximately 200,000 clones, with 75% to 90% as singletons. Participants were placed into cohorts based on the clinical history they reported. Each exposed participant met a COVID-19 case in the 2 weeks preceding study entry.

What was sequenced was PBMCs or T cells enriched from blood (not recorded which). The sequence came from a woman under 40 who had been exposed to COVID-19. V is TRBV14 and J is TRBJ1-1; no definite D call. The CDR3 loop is CASSQGRKGQSGEAFF. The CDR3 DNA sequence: TGTGCCAGCAGCCAAGGTAGGAAAGGTCAGTCGGGTGAAGCTTTCTTT.